This T cell receptor beta chain was found in a study of OX40 agonist ivuxolimab in advanced cancers. Study-level points and caveats: Some of the nonresponding patients also showed low levels of normalized T-cell clonal expansion. On average, CD8+ T cells had more expanded clones than CD4+.

Assay used: immunoSEQ multiplex PCR; TCRdb lists only in-frame clones, some missing. The sample lists 60,000 to 75,000 clones; about four fifths were seen once. The CDR3 spans 15 residues. The V end lost 5 bases, the J end lost 6 bases, and 17 bases lay between the germline ends. Germline V gives CDR1 SGHAT, CDR2 FQNNGV. Remarks on this clone: Antigen specificity is unknown.

The V and J genes are TRBV11-2 and TRBJ1-5, with D tentatively TRBD1 (5 bases). The receptor comes from an adult with an advanced solid tumor such as melanoma, head and neck, liver or kidney cancer. The sequenced sample was CD4+ or CD8+ T cells sorted from blood, obtained in a trial of the OX40 agonist ivuxolimab. CDR3 residues: CASSPMRGEGQPQHF. In nucleotides, the CDR3 is TGTGCCAGCAGCCCAATGAGGGGAGAGGGTCAGCCCCAGCATTTT.